These 16 T cell receptor beta chains came from one sample sequenced in a study of post-analysis software for immune sequencing data. General study findings and limits: With TRBV5-6, TRBV5-1 and TRBV20-1 included, roughly five TRBV segments were more frequent in patients than in controls.

Which antigens these TCRs recognize remains unknown. cDNA libraries of TCR beta carried unique molecular identifiers. Using its own MiXCR run on the PCR reads, TCRdb lists one record per CDR3 protein. Of 250,000 to 300,000 distinct CDR3 sequences listed, 35% to 45% are singletons. The specimen sequenced was blood. All receptors come from a girl aged 10-17 years with multiple sclerosis.

Regarding this clonotype: A read error is possible here, since a much larger clone lies one base away. The chain combines TRBV29-1 with TRBJ1-1, with 8 bases identical to TRBD1. This CDR3 comprises 15 residues. Per germline, CDR1 SQVTM and CDR2 ANQGSEA. The V gene end was trimmed by 6 bases and the J gene end by 3 bases; junction bases not matched to a gene: 12. CDR3 bases: TGCAGCGTCCCTGGGGGGACAGGACTGGACACTGAAGCTTTCTTT. It translates to CSVPGGTGLDTEAFF.

The chain is built from TRBV6-1 and TRBJ1-1; the D gene is possibly TRBD1 (6 bases). Between the trimmed V and J ends, which lost 1 base and 4 bases, there was a span of 13 bases. CDR1 is MNHNS, CDR2 SASEGT, per germline. The CDR3 covers 15 residues. CDR3 in DNA: TGTGCCAGCAGTGAAGTGGGGACATTGGGCACTGAAGCTTTCTTT. It translates to CASSEVGTLGTEAFF.

This clonotype was seen repeatedly, ten times or more. V is TRBV5-6 and J is TRBJ2-1; 12 bases match TRBD2. The CDR3 totals 17 residues. The V and J ends lost 0 bases and 8 bases, in that order; junction bases with no gene match: 9. From germline, CDR1 is SGHDT and CDR2 YYEEEE. The CDR3 spells CASSLAEMRLAGDEQFF. In DNA form, the CDR3 reads TGTGCCAGCAGCTTGGCCGAAATGAGACTAGCGGGGGATGAGCAGTTCTTC.

This clonotype was counted many times. The chain recombines TRBV7-2 with TRBJ2-1; D gene ambiguous. The ends were cut back, 8 bases at V and 6 bases at J, with 20 bases in the middle. The germline V gene has CDR1 SGHTA and CDR2 FQGNSA. The CDR3 runs to 15 residues. CDR3 amino acids: CASGISGRMGNEQFF. The CDR3 bases are TGTGCCAGCGGCATATCCGGGCGGATGGGCAATGAGCAGTTCTTC.

This clonotype was recorded many times. The chain recombines TRBV4-1 with TRBJ2-1; 11 bases are shared with TRBD2. The length of the CDR3 is 15 residues. Germline lookup yields CDR1 MGHRA and CDR2 YSYEKL. The V segment lost 4 bases and the J segment 7 bases; nucleotides outside the gene matches: 6. CDR3 protein: CASSPGTSGGNEQFF. In nucleotides, the CDR3 is TGCGCCAGCAGCCCGGGGACTAGCGGAGGTAATGAGCAGTTCTTC.

The chain is built from TRBV7-2 and TRBJ2-3, with 8 bases identical to TRBD2. Trimming at V came to 4 bases and at J to 4 bases, leaving 7 bases not matched to a gene. The length of the CDR3 is 15 residues. CDR1 is SGHTA and CDR2 is FQGNSA in the germline V gene. CDR3 sequence: CASSYTGGASDTQYF. In DNA, the CDR3 is TGTGCCAGCAGCTACACCGGGGGGGCTTCAGATACGCAGTATTTT. The full variable domain, completed using reference TRBV7-2 and TRBJ2-3, is GAGVSQSPSNKVTEKGKDVELRCDPISGHTALYWYRQSLGQGLEFLIYFQGNSAPDKSGLPSDRFSAERTGGSVSTLTIQRTQQEDSAVYLCASSYTGGASDTQYFGPGTRLTVL.

The chain joins TRBV3-1 to TRBJ2-5, with D uncertain. The germline V and J ends were trimmed by 0 bases and 5 bases, with 13 bases remaining between them. CDR3 length: 15 residues. In germline, CDR1 is LGHDT, CDR2 YNNKEL (reference sequence). CDR3 residues: CASSQDGGEWETQYF. CDR3 nucleotide sequence: TGTGCCAGCAGCCAAGACGGCGGTGAGTGGGAGACCCAGTACTTC.

Of note for this clonotype: A much larger clone lies one base from this, so it may be a read error. The CDR3 region is CTSSQAGQLAGLSSYNEQFF. CDR3 nucleotide sequence: TGTACCAGCAGCCAAGCGGGGCAACTAGCGGGTCTGAGCTCCTACAATGAGCAGTTCTTC. The J gene is TRBJ2-1, the V gene TRBV14; 9 nucleotides agree with TRBD2. This CDR3 contains 20 residues. The V gene's germline CDR1 is SGHDN and CDR2 FVKESK.

The chain employs TRBV5-6 and TRBJ2-7; maybe TRBD2 (6 bases). Germline V gene lookup returns CDR1 SGHDT and CDR2 YYEEEE. Trimming removed 8 bases from V and 0 bases from J, with 12 bases in between. This CDR3 contains 13 residues. The CDR3, as DNA: TGTGCCAGTCGAGGAGGGAGCTCCTACGAGCAGTACTTC. It specifies CASRGGSSYEQYF. Full variable domain (outside the CDR3, taken from reference TRBV5-6 and TRBJ2-7): DAGVTQSPTHLIKTRGQQVTLRCSPKSGHDTVSWYQQALGQGPQFIFQYYEEEERQRGNFPDRFSGHQFPNYSSELNVNALLLGDSALYLCASRGGSSYEQYFGPGTRLTVT.

A note on this clonotype: A read error may explain this, as a much larger clone is one base away. CDR3 region: CSARDQSTEAFF. CDR3 nucleotide sequence: TGCAGTGCTAGAGATCAGAGCACTGAAGCTTTCTTT. The V call is TRBV20-1, the J call TRBJ1-1; D uncertain. Germline loops: CDR1 DFQATT, CDR2 SNEGSKA (reference sequence). The ends were cut back, 0 bases at V and 4 bases at J, with 6 bases in the middle. The CDR3 has 12 amino acids.

This sequence joins TRBV28 and TRBJ2-7; 9 nucleotides agree with TRBD1. The V and J ends lost 5 bases and 7 bases, in that order; junction bases with no gene match: 9. Germline V gene data show CDR1 as MDHEN and CDR2 as SYDVKM. This CDR3 is 14 amino acids long. This chain's CDR3 is CASSPGQGTREQYF. For the CDR3, the DNA is TGTGCCAGCAGTCCGGGACAGGGAACGAGAGAGCAGTACTTC.

The chain combines TRBV28 with TRBJ1-2, with TRBD1 as a possible D gene (6 bases). V lost 7 bases and J lost 4, with 16 bases in between. Germline CDR1 is MDHEN and CDR2 is SYDVKM. This CDR3 contains 14 residues. DNA of the CDR3: TGTGCCAGCACTCAAGGGGTAGGGGGCTATGGCTACACCTTC. Its protein is CASTQGVGGYGYTF.

The J gene is TRBJ2-3, the V gene TRBV28; 8 positions agree with TRBD2. Unmatched junction bases numbered 11, after V lost 2 bases and J lost 1 base. The CDR3 loop spans 18 amino acids. CDR1 is MDHEN, CDR2 SYDVKM, per germline. CDR3 nucleotide sequence: TGTGCCAGCAGTTTAGAGGGGTCGGCGGGACTAGGCACAGATACGCAGTATTTT. Protein sequence: CASSLEGSAGLGTDTQYF. Together with reference TRBV28 and TRBJ2-3, the CDR3 gives the full variable domain: DVKVTQSSRYLVKRTGEKVFLECVQDMDHENMFWYRQDPGLGLRLIYFSYDVKMKEKGDIPEGYSVSREKKERFSLILESASTNQTSMYLCASSLEGSAGLGTDTQYFGPGTRLTVL.

This clonotype was found many times. The chain joins TRBV9 to TRBJ2-5, with 10 bases lining up with TRBD2. The junction had 7 bases not matched to a gene; V was cut back by 0 bases and J by 2 bases. CDR1 and CDR2 (germline): SGDLS, YYNGEE. The CDR3 is made up of 17 amino acids. The CDR3 is CASSVDPAGGIQETQYF. The CDR3 DNA reads TGTGCCAGCAGCGTAGACCCAGCGGGAGGGATTCAAGAGACCCAGTACTTC.

This clonotype was seen ten or more times. Germline and junction disagree at one end, which may indicate a read error. V usage is TRBV7-2 and J usage is TRBJ2-5; weak D call: TRBD1 (6 bases). The CDR3 runs 14 residues. Germline V gives CDR1 SGHTA, CDR2 FQGNSA. CDR3 amino acids: CASSLAGQQETQYF. The CDR3 nucleotides are TGTGCCAGCAGTTTAGCCGGACAGCAAGAGACCCAGTACTTC.

A single count supports this clonotype. A much larger clone sits a single nucleotide away, making a read error possible. The chain links TRBV5-1 to TRBJ2-5, with 13 bases fitting TRBD2. V shed 4 bases, J shed 9 bases, and the junction held 9 bases outside the gene matches. The CDR3 is made up of 15 amino acids. Germline V lookup: CDR1 SGHRS, CDR2 YFSETQ. The CDR3 coding sequence is TGCGCCAGCAGCGTAGGGACTAGCGGGACGGAGGCCCAGTACTTC. It translates to CASSVGTSGTEAQYF.